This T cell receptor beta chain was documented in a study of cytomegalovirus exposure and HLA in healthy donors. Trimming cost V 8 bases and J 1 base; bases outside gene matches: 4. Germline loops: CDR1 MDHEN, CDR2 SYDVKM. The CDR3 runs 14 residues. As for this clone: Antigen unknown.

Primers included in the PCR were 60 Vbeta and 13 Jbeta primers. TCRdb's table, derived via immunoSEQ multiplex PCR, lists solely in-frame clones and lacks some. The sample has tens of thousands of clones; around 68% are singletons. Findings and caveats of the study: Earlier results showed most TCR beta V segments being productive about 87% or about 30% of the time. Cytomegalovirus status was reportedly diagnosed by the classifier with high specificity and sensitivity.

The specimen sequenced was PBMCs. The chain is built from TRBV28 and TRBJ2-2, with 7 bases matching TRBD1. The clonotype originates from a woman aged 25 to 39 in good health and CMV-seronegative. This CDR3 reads CASYDRVNTGELFF. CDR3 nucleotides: TGTGCCAGCTATGACAGGGTGAACACCGGGGAGCTGTTTTTT. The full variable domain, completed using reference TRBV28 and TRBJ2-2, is DVKVTQSSRYLVKRTGEKVFLECVQDMDHENMFWYRQDPGLGLRLIYFSYDVKMKEKGDIPEGYSVSREKKERFSLILESASTNQTSMYLCASYDRVNTGELFFGEGSRLTVL.